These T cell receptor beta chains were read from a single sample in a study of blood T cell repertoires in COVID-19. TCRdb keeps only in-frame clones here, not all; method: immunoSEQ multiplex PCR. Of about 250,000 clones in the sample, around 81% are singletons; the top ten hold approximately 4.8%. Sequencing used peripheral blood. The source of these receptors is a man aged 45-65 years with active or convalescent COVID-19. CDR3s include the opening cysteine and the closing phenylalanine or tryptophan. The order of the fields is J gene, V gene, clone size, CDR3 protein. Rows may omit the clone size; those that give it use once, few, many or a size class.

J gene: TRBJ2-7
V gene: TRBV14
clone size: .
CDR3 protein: CASSHPLQVSPSYEQYF

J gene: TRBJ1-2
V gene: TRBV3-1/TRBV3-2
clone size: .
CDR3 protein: CASSQGESYANYGYTF

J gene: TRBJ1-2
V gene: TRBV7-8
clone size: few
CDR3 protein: CASSLAPGQGDGYTF

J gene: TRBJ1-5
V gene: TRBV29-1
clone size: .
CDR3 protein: CSVAEGRDQPQHF

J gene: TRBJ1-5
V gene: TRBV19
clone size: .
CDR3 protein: CASKGYTGSDGRPQHF

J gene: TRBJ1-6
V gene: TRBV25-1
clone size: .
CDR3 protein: CASTRGAYNSPLHF

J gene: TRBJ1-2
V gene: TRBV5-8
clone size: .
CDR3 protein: CASSLEVGQVNGYTF

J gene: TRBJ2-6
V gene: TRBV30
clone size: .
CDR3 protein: CAWSVGRSGANVLTF

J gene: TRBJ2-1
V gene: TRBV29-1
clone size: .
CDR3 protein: CSVGTGGAFADEQFF

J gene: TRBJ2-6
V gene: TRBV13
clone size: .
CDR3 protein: CASSTWDRGNPRGANVLTF

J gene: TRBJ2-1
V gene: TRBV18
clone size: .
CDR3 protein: CASSPTFGGAHEQFF

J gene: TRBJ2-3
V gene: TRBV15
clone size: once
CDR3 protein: CATSRDRSGGAADTQYF

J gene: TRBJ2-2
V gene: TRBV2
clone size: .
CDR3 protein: CASSESGSGELFF

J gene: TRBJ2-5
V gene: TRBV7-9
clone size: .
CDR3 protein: CASIRTSGGETQYF

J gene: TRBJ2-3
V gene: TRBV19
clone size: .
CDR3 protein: CASKDRGWDTDTQYF

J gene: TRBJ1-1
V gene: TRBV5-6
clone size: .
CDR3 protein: CASSSNAGQGWTEAFF

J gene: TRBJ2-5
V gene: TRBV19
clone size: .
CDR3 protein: CASSMRGLPEETQYF

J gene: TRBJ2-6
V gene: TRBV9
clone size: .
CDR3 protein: CASSVGQATPNSGANVLTF

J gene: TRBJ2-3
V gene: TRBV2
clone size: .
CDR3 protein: CASRAGQGATDTQYF

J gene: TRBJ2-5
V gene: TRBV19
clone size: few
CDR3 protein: CASSIGRRPQETQYF

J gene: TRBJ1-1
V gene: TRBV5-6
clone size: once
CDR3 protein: CASSSGNTEAFF

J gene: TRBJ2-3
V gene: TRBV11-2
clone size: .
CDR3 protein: CASSPGLAGLTDTQYF

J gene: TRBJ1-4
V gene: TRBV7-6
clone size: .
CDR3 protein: CASSPGQGGGEKLFF

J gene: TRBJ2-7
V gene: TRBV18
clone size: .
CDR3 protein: CASSLTGGYEQYF

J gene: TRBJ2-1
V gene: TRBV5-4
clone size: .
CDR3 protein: CASSLTSGGSSYNEQFF

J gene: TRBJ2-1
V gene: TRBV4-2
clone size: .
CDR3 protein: CASSHPTSGGANEQFF